These T cell receptor beta chains were read from a single sample in a study of memory CD4+ T cells and cytomegalovirus serostatus. Profiling relied on immunoSEQ multiplex PCR, and the TCRdb table lists in-frame clones only, not all of them. Of some 48,000 clones in the sample, roughly 78% are singletons; the top ten hold approximately 0.8%. Material for sequencing was memory CD4+ T cells from blood. The receptors were sampled from an adult in good health and CMV-seronegative. CDR3s include the opening cysteine and the closing phenylalanine or tryptophan. The order of the fields is CDR3 DNA, CDR3 protein, clone size, D gene, J gene, V gene. D genes are given only for firm matches. Clone size is shown for a subset of rows, as once, few, many or a class of expanded clone.

TGCGCCAGCAGCATGGGACAGGCCCTCTACGAGCAGTACTTC,CASSMGQALYEQYF,.,TRBD1,TRBJ2-7,TRBV5-1
TGTGCCATCAGTGAGGGGGTGCCAGATACGCAGTATTTT,CAISEGVPDTQYF,few,.,TRBJ2-3,TRBV10-3
TGTGCCAGCAGTGCACAGGGGGCGCACGGGACTGAAGCTTTCTTT,CASSAQGAHGTEAFF,medium-sized,TRBD1,TRBJ1-1,TRBV2
TGTGCCAGCAGTGACGGAACAGGGTTGGGATCCAACGAGCAGTACTTC,CASSDGTGLGSNEQYF,few,.,TRBJ2-7,TRBV6-1
TGTGCCAGCAGTGTCCCCTCAAGGAATCAGCCCCAGCATTTT,CASSVPSRNQPQHF,.,.,TRBJ1-5,TRBV6-1
TGTGCCAGCAGCTTATCCCGGGACAGGGGATACAATGAGCAGTTCTTC,CASSLSRDRGYNEQFF,.,TRBD1,TRBJ2-1,TRBV7-9
TGCGCCAGCAGCCAAGCCGCTGGTCAGGGCTACGAGCAGTACTTC,CASSQAAGQGYEQYF,.,.,TRBJ2-7,TRBV4-1
TGTGCCAGCAGTGAAACCGGGGGGCTCACCGGGGAGCTGTTTTTT,CASSETGGLTGELFF,.,.,TRBJ2-2,TRBV2
TGTGCCAGAAGCGGCGACAGGGGTAGGGGTGAAAAACTGTTTTTT,CARSGDRGRGEKLFF,.,TRBD1,TRBJ1-4,TRBV5-3
TGTGCCTGGAGTTTCGCAGGGGGTCTCTCCTACGAGCAGTACTTC,CAWSFAGGLSYEQYF,.,TRBD1,TRBJ2-7,TRBV30
TGTGCCAGCAGATGGCAAGAGACCCAGTACTTC,CASRWQETQYF,.,.,TRBJ2-5,TRBV2
TGTGCCAGCTCACCACAGGGGGCGGCGGAGACCCAGTACTTC,CASSPQGAAETQYF,.,TRBD1,TRBJ2-5,TRBV18
TGTGCCAGCAGCTTAGATTCGTTTGTAGGAGCTTTCTTT,CASSLDSFVGAFF,.,.,TRBJ1-1,TRBV7-9
TGTGCCAGCAGCTTAGAGATAGCGGGAGTTAACATCAATGAGCAGTTCTTC,CASSLEIAGVNINEQFF,.,TRBD2,TRBJ2-1,TRBV7-9
TGTGCCAGCAGTGTGGAAAGACTAGCGACCTACGAGCAGTACTTC,CASSVERLATYEQYF,.,TRBD2,TRBJ2-7,TRBV6-1
TGTGCCAGCATGGGGGCTCGCAATGAGCAGTTCTTC,CASMGARNEQFF,once,.,TRBJ2-1,TRBV7-2
TGTGCCAGCAGTTTAGAGCGGGCGTACCCGGGCACCGGGGAGCTGTTTTTT,CASSLERAYPGTGELFF,.,.,TRBJ2-2,TRBV27
TGCAGCGTTGAAGGACAGGTCTTGAACACTGAAGCTTTCTTT,CSVEGQVLNTEAFF,.,.,TRBJ1-1,TRBV29-1